This T cell receptor (gamma chain) stems from a study of gamma delta lymphoproliferative disorders and STAT genes. About the research overall: The LymphoTrack Dx TCRG Assay amplified gamma chains from at least 50 ng of genomic DNA. Points from the study as a whole: Delta repertoires did not separate groups, but patient gamma repertoires clustered apart.

TCRdb re-called clones from the multiplex PCR reads via CATT. The sample records roughly 2,200 gamma-chain clones, more than 7.5% being singletons. In its sample, this clone was seen a few times. The antigen is undetermined. Translating this DNA gives a protein that differs at residue 13 from the TCRdb one, which belongs to a much larger clone; a read error is likely, and the protein shown is this translation. The CDR3 sequence is 15 residues long. Germline loops: CDR1 GITISATS, CDR2 ISYDGTV (reference sequence). The receptor sequences were amplified from genomic DNA of peripheral blood mononuclear cells.

The sequenced sample was blood. The V gene is TRGV9, but the J gene lacks a call. The receptor comes from a human donor with gamma-delta T-cell large granular lymphocyte leukemia. CDR3 bases: TGTGCCTTGTGGGATACAGAGTTGGGCAAAAAAATCAGGGTATTT. It specifies CALWDTELGKKIRVF.